This TCR beta chain was captured in a study of CD8+CD57+ T cells in acquired aplastic anemia. Study findings and constraints: Patients and controls shared roughly 28 CD8+ CDR3 sequences, which appeared highly expressed in patients and within their immunodominant clones.

The V and J ends lost 4 bases and 6 bases respectively, with 8 bases between them. Germline V gene lookup returns CDR1 SGHDT and CDR2 YYEEEE. The CDR3 extends over 12 amino acids. TCR beta VDJ combinations and CDR3 sequences were profiled from genomic DNA. Using its own MiXCR run on the reads, TCRdb lists one record per CDR3 protein. The sample lists about half a million distinct CDR3 sequences; less than 35% were seen once. The sequenced patients had an expansion of CD8+CD57+ cells seen by flow cytometry. About this clonotype: Its antigen is as yet unknown.

The sequencing sample was made of sorted CD4+, CD8+, or CD8+CD57+ T cells (not recorded which) from PBMCs. The J gene is TRBJ1-5, the V gene TRBV5-6; TRBD1 is a possible D gene (5 bases). The clonotype originates from a human donor with aplastic anemia. CDR3 sequence (DNA): TGTGCCAGCAGCGCAGGGTTTCAGCCCCAGCATTTT. Translation gives CASSAGFQPQHF.